This T cell receptor beta chain was found in a study of CD8 T cells in ankylosing spondylitis (TCRdb year 2017). Regarding the study in general: The study set out to find disease-linked TCR variants by profiling T cell receptor beta repertoires in ankylosing spondylitis patients and healthy donors. The whole study cohort included roughly 110 healthy donors and 25 ankylosing spondylitis patients. Peripheral blood samples were taken, and synovial fluid was additionally collected from ankylosing spondylitis patients. The investigation overall reported the following: Significant enrichment of the disease-linked clones was reported in matched synovial fluid samples from ankylosing spondylitis patients. Some motif variants were previously reported in synovial fluid and blood of reactive arthritis patients, suggesting common disease-initiation mechanisms. The disease-linked clones showed a CD8+ phenotype and occurred at relatively low frequencies in peripheral blood. A TCR beta motif of about 8 highly homologous amino acid variants appeared characteristic of blood from ankylosing spondylitis patients.

At the junction V is shortened by 1 base and J by 4 bases; bases outside the gene matches: 7. From the cysteine through the phenylalanine, the CDR3 covers 15 amino acids. Only the CDR3 DNA stays, 45 bases, in frame from base 1. In the germline V gene (reference sequence), CDR1 corresponds to DFQATT and CDR2 to SNEGSKA. The instrument given in TCRdb is Illumina HiSeq 2500. Quantitative 5'-RACE with molecular barcodes was used to prepare TCR beta libraries. Turning to the authors' computational methods: A new computational method, built on a probabilistic model of VDJ rearrangement, was used to identify disease-linked TCR variants. TCRdb applied fastp at Q25 and MiXCR to the public reads, then kept only in-frame beta chains. A single entry per CDR3 protein holds the most common genes and DNA from its merged rows. TCRdb, not the original authors, processed these V and J calls. This sample has 700,000 to 1,000,000 distinct CDR3 sequences in its table, and 12% of those were observed once. In total, the top ten clones hold around 0.51% of the sample.

This clonotype occurred many times. The specificity of this receptor is unknown. Base quality data are lacking; no much larger clone is found one base away. Material: blood, either unsorted or a sorted T cell fraction (not recorded which). This receptor chain uses TRBV20-1 and TRBJ1-1, and TRBD1 aligns with 9 junction nucleotides. This clonotype was obtained from a male donor with ankylosing spondylitis. The CDR3 region reads CSARANRGPGTEAFF. The DNA sequence reads TGCAGTGCTAGAGCTAACAGGGGGCCCGGCACTGAAGCTTTCTTT.